These T cell receptor beta chains were read from a single sample in a study of cytomegalovirus exposure and HLA in healthy donors. Libraries were prepared by immunoSEQ multiplex PCR; TCRdb keeps only in-frame clonotypes and omits some of them. The sample lists tens of thousands of clones; 65% to 75% were seen once. What was sequenced was PBMCs. The source of these receptors is a man in his forties or fifties in good health and CMV-seropositive. Each CDR3 is given with its conserved first and last residue. A D gene is named only where the DNA matches it firmly. Some rows mark clone size as missing; the rest say once, few, many or name a class of expanded clone.

j_call cdr3_length v_call clone_size d_call cdr3_nt cdr3_aa
TRBJ1-4 14 TRBV2 few TRBD1 TGTGCCAGCGGAAAGGACAGGGGTATAGAAAAACTGTTTTTT CASGKDRGIEKLFF
TRBJ2-7 14 TRBV5-1 . TRBD1 TGCGCCAGCAGCCTTGGGACAGAAGATTACGAGCAGTACTTC CASSLGTEDYEQYF
TRBJ2-5 14 TRBV5-1 few . TGCGCCAGCAGAGACAGTAGCAACCAAGAGACCCAGTACTTC CASRDSSNQETQYF
TRBJ2-5 11 TRBV30 . . TGTGCCTGGAGTGTACTAGTTGAGCAGTACTTC CAWSVLVEQYF
TRBJ2-5 15 TRBV5-5 . . TGTGCCAGCAGCTTGGATTTCGGCAGGGAAGAGACCCAGTACTTC CASSLDFGREETQYF
TRBJ2-1 15 TRBV9 . . TGTGCCAGCAGTCTTAGGACAGCAGCCTACAATGAGCAGTTCTTC CASSLRTAAYNEQFF
TRBJ1-5 13 TRBV6-1 few . TGTGCCAGCATCAGGCTTGGCAATCAGCCCCAGCATTTT CASIRLGNQPQHF
TRBJ2-7 13 TRBV7-9 . . TGTGCCAGCAGCTCGGACAGCACCTACGGGCAGTACTTC CASSSDSTYGQYF
TRBJ2-2 16 TRBV5-1 . TRBD2 TGCGCCAGCAGCGCCGGGACTAGCGGGGGGACCGGGGAGCTGTTTTTT CASSAGTSGGTGELFF
TRBJ2-2 12 TRBV6-1 . TRBD1 TGTGCCAGCGGGACAGTGTTCGGGGAGCTGTTTTTT CASGTVFGELFF
TRBJ2-5 16 TRBV6-6 . TRBD2 TGTGCCAGCAGTTACTGGTCGACTAGCGGGAGGGAGACCCAGTACTTC CASSYWSTSGRETQYF
TRBJ2-2 17 TRBV4-2 . TRBD2 TGTGCCAGCAGCCAGGCCGACGGACTAGCGGGAGCAAGGGAGCTGTTTTTT CASSQADGLAGARELFF
TRBJ1-3 15 TRBV6-5 . . TGTGCCAGCAGTTACTCGGACAGCTCTGGAAACACCATATATTTT CASSYSDSSGNTIYF
TRBJ2-7 15 TRBV4-1 . . TGCGCCAGCAGCCAAGTTGCGACAGTCTCCTACGAGCAGTACTTC CASSQVATVSYEQYF
TRBJ2-5 14 TRBV4-1 . TRBD2 TGCGCCAGCAGCCAATTCCGGGGGGAGTCGACCCAGTACTTC CASSQFRGESTQYF
TRBJ1-3 17 TRBV7-2 . TRBD1 TGTGCCAGCAGCTCGCAGCTAGGACAGGGAGGCGGAAACACCATATATTTT CASSSQLGQGGGNTIYF
TRBJ2-3 17 TRBV18 . TRBD1 TGTGCCAGCTCATCCTTACAGGGGGCTCCTAGCACAGATACGCAGTATTTT CASSSLQGAPSTDTQYF
TRBJ2-1 16 TRBV4-1 few TRBD2 TGCGCCAGCAGCCAAGGGGGGACTAGCGGGTACAATGAGCAGTTCTTC CASSQGGTSGYNEQFF
TRBJ2-5 14 TRBV7-2 . TRBD2 TGTGCCAGCAGCTCCCGACTAGCGGCCGGGACCCAGTACTTC CASSSRLAAGTQYF
TRBJ2-3 14 TRBV4-2 . . TGTGCCAGCAGCCAAGACGGGAGCACAGATACGCAGTATTTT CASSQDGSTDTQYF
TRBJ1-2 12 TRBV27 . . TGTGCCAGCAGTACCCCGGGGTTTGGCTACACCTTC CASSTPGFGYTF
TRBJ1-2 13 TRBV12-5 few TRBD1 TGTGCTAGTGGTGCCCAGGGGGCGGGAGGCTACACCTTC CASGAQGAGGYTF
TRBJ1-5 13 TRBV29-1 . TRBD1 TGCAGCGTTGCACAGGGACAGGATCAGCCCCAGCATTTT CSVAQGQDQPQHF